This T cell receptor (beta chain) originates from a study of blood T cell repertoires in COVID-19. Overall study context: The United States, Italy and Spain supplied acute and convalescent COVID-19 samples.

A remark on this clone: At one end, the junction sequence differs from germline, possibly due to a read error.

Original analysis: How many nucleated cells were present was estimated from reference gene primer amplification. Sequenced by immunoSEQ multiplex PCR; TCRdb stores in-frame clones only, minus some. Clonal size and the V and J genes are those of that table, whereas D and trimming came from the DNA. The sample has under 400,000 clones, about 92% seen once. Seattle patient enrollment occurred during active infection, with longitudinal follow-up thereafter. This CDR3 spans 14 amino acids. CDR1 and CDR2 (germline): MNHEY, SVGAGI. The sequence came from a woman aged 55-70 years with COVID-19, enrolled during active disease. The chain is built from TRBV6-5 and TRBJ1-1; no clear D. The source material was peripheral blood. CDR3: CASSYPGVNTEAFF. DNA for the CDR3: TGTGCCAGCAGTTACCCAGGCGTGAATACTGAAGCTTTCTTT.